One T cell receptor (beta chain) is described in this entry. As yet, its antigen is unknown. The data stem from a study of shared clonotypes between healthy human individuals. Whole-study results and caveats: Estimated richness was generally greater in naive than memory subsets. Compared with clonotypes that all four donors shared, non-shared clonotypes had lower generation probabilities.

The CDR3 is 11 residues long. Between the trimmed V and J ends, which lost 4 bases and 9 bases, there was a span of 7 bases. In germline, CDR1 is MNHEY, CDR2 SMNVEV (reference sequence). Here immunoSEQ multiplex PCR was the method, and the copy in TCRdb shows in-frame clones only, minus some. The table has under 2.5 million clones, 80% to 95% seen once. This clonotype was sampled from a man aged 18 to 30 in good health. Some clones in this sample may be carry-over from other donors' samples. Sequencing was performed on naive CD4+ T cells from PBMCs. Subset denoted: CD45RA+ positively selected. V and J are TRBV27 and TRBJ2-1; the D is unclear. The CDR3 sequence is CASSWRTEQFF. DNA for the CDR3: TGTGCCAGCAGTTGGCGTACTGAGCAGTTCTTC.